The next 27 T cell receptor beta chains were all read from a single sample in a study of blood T cell repertoires in COVID-19. Some clones are missing from TCRdb's copy, which holds only in-frame ones; the method was immunoSEQ multiplex PCR. The sample includes about 240,000 clones, around four fifths seen only once; the top ten take about 4.5%. The sequencing sample was made of peripheral blood. Receptors were obtained from a woman in her 70s with acute or convalescent COVID-19.

This sequence joins TRBV19 and TRBJ2-3; 7 nucleotides match TRBD1. CDR3 length: 16 amino acids. Trimming took 6 bases from V and 2 from J; bases not matched to a gene: 11. Germline loops: CDR1 LNHDA, CDR2 SQIVND (reference sequence). The CDR3 region is CASRNRGNTATDTQYF. The CDR3 region has the DNA TGTGCCAGTAGGAACAGGGGCAATACCGCCACAGATACGCAGTATTTT.

V gene TRBV5-1 combines with J gene TRBJ2-3, with 7 bases identical to TRBD2. This CDR3 is 13 amino acids long. Germline assignment: CDR1 SGHRS and CDR2 YFSETQ. V lost 4 bases, J lost 9 bases, and 8 bases stayed unmatched. The CDR3 reads CASSPMGLYTQYF. The CDR3 DNA follows: TGCGCCAGCAGCCCGATGGGACTATACACGCAGTATTTT.

V gene TRBV7-2 combines with J gene TRBJ2-1; D not certain. This CDR3 comprises 15 residues. CDR1 SGHTA and CDR2 FQGNSA come from the germline V gene. Trimming took 1 base from V and 3 from J, leaving 10 bases between them. The CDR3 nucleotides read TGTGCCAGCAGCTTAGGTCATGCAGGCTACAATGAGCAGTTCTTC. This gives the protein CASSLGHAGYNEQFF.

This sequence joins TRBV4-3 and TRBJ2-5; D might be TRBD1 (5 bases). CDR1 is LGHNA and CDR2 is YSLEER in the germline V gene. Trimming took 2 bases from V and 5 from J, leaving 9 bases between them. The CDR3 is made up of 13 amino acids. DNA of the CDR3: TGCGCCAGCAGCCAAAGGGGCCTGGAGACCCAGTACTTC. The encoded protein is CASSQRGLETQYF.

V usage is TRBV6-2 or TRBV6-3 and J usage is TRBJ2-3, with TRBD2 identical over 13 bases. The CDR3 has 19 residues. The germline V gene has CDR1 MNHEY and CDR2 SVGEGT. With 4 bases clipped from V and 0 bases from J, the junction kept 10 bases outside the gene matches. DNA for the CDR3: TGTGCCAGCAGTTTCAGACTAGCGGGGGGCCCCACCAGCACAGATACGCAGTATTTT. Its protein product is CASSFRLAGGPTSTDTQYF.

This clone was counted a single time. The V and J genes are TRBV29-1 and TRBJ2-2, with 8 bases that match TRBD2. V lost 5 bases and J lost 7; bases outside the gene matches: 6. CDR1 is SQVTM, CDR2 ANQGSEA, per germline. This CDR3 comprises 13 residues. Written as DNA, the CDR3 is TGCAGCGTTCGGTCGGGGGGGATCGGGGAGCTGTTTTTT. The encoded protein is CSVRSGGIGELFF.

The J gene is TRBJ1-5, the V gene TRBV7-6, with D possibly matching TRBD1 (6 bases). V was shortened by 2 bases and J by 3 bases, with 17 bases between the two germline ends. This CDR3 spans 17 amino acids. CDR1 and CDR2 (germline): SGHVS, FNYEAQ. CDR3 nucleotides: TGTGCCAGCAGCTTACGGGGTGCGCAGGGGATCAATCAGCCCCAGCATTTT. Translated: CASSLRGAQGINQPQHF.

This chain links TRBV15 with TRBJ1-5; TRBD1 is a possible D gene (5 bases). V shed 5 bases and J shed 4 bases, with 12 bases lying between them. Germline CDR1 and CDR2: LNHNV and YYDKDF (reference sequence). The CDR3 is 14 amino acids. The CDR3 DNA reads TGTGCCACCAGCCCGCAGGGCATTAATCAGCCCCAGCATTTT. Translated, it gives CATSPQGINQPQHF.

The chain recombines TRBV6-5 with TRBJ1-3; D gene unclear. Trimming removed 2 bases at V and 4 bases at J, with 15 bases between. This CDR3 has 16 residues. CDR1 is MNHEY and CDR2 is SVGAGI in the germline V gene. Here the CDR3 DNA reads TGTGCCAGCAGTTACATTGACTCTTCCGGGGGAAACACCATATATTTT. As protein: CASSYIDSSGGNTIYF.

The chain employs TRBV6-6 and TRBJ1-4; D gene uncertain. V was trimmed by 5 bases and J by 4 bases, leaving 11 bases between them. CDR3 length: 14 amino acids. The germline gives CDR1 MNHNY, CDR2 SVGAGI (reference sequence). The CDR3 is CASSPPGFNEKLFF. The CDR3 DNA follows: TGTGCCAGCAGTCCTCCAGGTTTTAATGAAAAACTGTTTTTT.

This clone was counted a few times. The gene calls are TRBV6-2 or TRBV6-3 and TRBJ2-5; 7 bases fit TRBD1. J was trimmed by 0 bases and V by 4 bases; bases with no gene match: 5. In germline, CDR1 is MNHEY, CDR2 SVGEGT. CDR3 length: 15 residues. In nucleotides, the CDR3 is TGTGCCAGCAGTTCTCCGGGACAGTACCAAGAGACCCAGTACTTC. It codes for CASSSPGQYQETQYF.

The chain uses TRBV19 and TRBJ2-7; 9 bases are shared with TRBD1. The J segment lost 5 bases and the V segment lost 4 bases, leaving 6 bases of the junction unmatched. Germline V CDR1 and CDR2: LNHDA, SQIVND (reference sequence). The CDR3 runs to 14 residues. The CDR3 bases are TGTGCCAGTAGTAACGACAGGGGGGGGAACGAGCAGTACTTC. Translated: CASSNDRGGNEQYF. The full variable domain, completed using reference TRBV19 and TRBJ2-7, is DGGITQSPKYLFRKEGQNVTLSCEQNLNHDAMYWYRQDPGQGLRLIYYSQIVNDFQKGDIAEGYSVSREKKESFPLTVTSAQKNPTAFYLCASSNDRGGNEQYFGPGTRLTVT.

This rearrangement joins TRBV3-1 (or the pseudogene TRBV3-2) to TRBJ2-7, with 8 bases matching TRBD2. Trimming took 4 bases from V and 5 from J; bases not matched to a gene: 4. Germline V gene lookup returns CDR1 LGHDT and CDR2 YNNKEL (reference sequence). The CDR3 has 13 residues. CDR3 sequence reads: CASSRGGPDEQYF. As DNA, the CDR3 is TGTGCCAGCAGCCGCGGGGGGCCCGACGAGCAGTACTTC.

This clone was seen a single time. CDR3 in amino acids: CASSEEGAGSPLHF. The CDR3 DNA follows: TGTGCCAGCAGTGAAGAGGGGGCGGGTTCACCCCTCCACTTT. The V call is TRBV6-1, the J call TRBJ1-6; TRBD1 agrees at 7 bases. The CDR3 covers 14 residues. Germline V gives CDR1 MNHNS, CDR2 SASEGT. The junction had 3 bases not matched to a gene; V was cut back by 1 base and J by 9 bases.

This clone occurred a few times. This chain uses TRBV10-2 with TRBJ1-5, with 9 positions matching TRBD1. There are 14 residues in the CDR3. Germline CDR1 and CDR2: WSHSY and SAAADI. V was pared by 3 bases and J by 7 bases, with 4 bases of the junction left unmatched. The CDR3 DNA follows: TGCGCCAGCAGTGAACAGGGGGCAGGGCAGCCCCAGCATTTT. Its protein is CASSEQGAGQPQHF.

The chain has TRBV10-2 and TRBJ2-1; maybe TRBD2 (6 bases). CDR1 and CDR2 from the germline V gene are WSHSY and SAAADI. V lost 7 bases, J lost 0 bases, and 13 bases lay in between. This CDR3 has 15 residues. DNA of the CDR3: TGCGCCAGCAAGGAGGGACGTCCCTCCTACAATGAGCAGTTCTTC. Translation gives CASKEGRPSYNEQFF.

This clone was seen more than once but under ten times. The V gene is TRBV7-9, the J gene TRBJ1-2; TRBD1 is a possible D gene (5 bases). CDR1 SEHNR and CDR2 FQNEAQ come from the germline V gene (reference sequence). V lost 5 bases to trimming and J lost 8 bases, with 18 bases between them. The CDR3 runs 14 residues. The CDR3 DNA reads as TGTGCCAGCAGCGCCCTTGGGGGGAATAACGGCTACACCTTC. Amino acids: CASSALGGNNGYTF.

The chain has TRBV10-3 and TRBJ2-2; 8 bases match TRBD1. V shed 6 bases, J shed 5 bases, and the junction held 5 bases outside the gene matches. Germline CDR1 reads ENHRY; CDR2 reads SYGVKD. This CDR3 is 14 amino acids long. The CDR3 loop is CAISGQGGTGELFF. CDR3 in DNA: TGTGCCATCAGCGGACAGGGAGGAACCGGGGAGCTGTTTTTT.

The chain carries TRBV30 and TRBJ1-5, with TRBD1 matching over 9 bases. Trimming cost V 5 bases and J 7 bases; bases outside gene matches: 12. This CDR3 is built from 15 residues. CDR1 is GTSNPN and CDR2 is SVGIG in the germline V gene (reference sequence). This chain's CDR3 is CAWDPGQGTNQPQHF. The CDR3 DNA reads TGTGCCTGGGACCCCGGACAGGGGACGAACCAGCCCCAGCATTTT.

The V call is TRBV5-1, the J call TRBJ1-2, with 7 positions matching TRBD1. The CDR3 runs 15 residues. Germline V gene sequence: CDR1 SGHRS, CDR2 YFSETQ. The V gene end was trimmed by 0 bases and the J gene end by 5 bases; junction bases not matched to a gene: 7. The CDR3 loop reads CASSLEGTVGYGYTF. Here the CDR3 DNA reads TGCGCCAGCAGCTTGGAGGGGACAGTTGGGTATGGCTACACCTTC.

This clone showed up many times. The CDR3, as DNA: TGTGCCAGCAGCTTAGAATTCGGTCAGCCCCAGCATTTT. This sequence encodes CASSLEFGQPQHF. This sequence joins TRBV7-9 and TRBJ1-5, with no clear D. The CDR3 is 13 amino acids. Looked up from germline, CDR1 is SEHNR and CDR2 is FQNEAQ (reference sequence). V was trimmed by 1 base and J by 6 bases, leaving 7 bases between them.

The V call is TRBV28, the J call TRBJ1-1, with TRBD1 matching over 7 bases. The V gene end was trimmed by 7 bases and the J gene end by 5 bases; junction bases not matched to a gene: 25. In germline, CDR1 is MDHEN, CDR2 SYDVKM. The CDR3 totals 19 residues. CDR3 bases: TGTGCCAGCACAATCAAGGACAGGCGAAGGGGCGACTCGAGAACTGAAGCTTTCTTT. As protein: CASTIKDRRRGDSRTEAFF.

The chain has TRBV7-2 and TRBJ1-5; 8 bases line up with TRBD1. Looked up from germline, CDR1 is SGHTA and CDR2 is FQGNSA. CDR3 length equals 15 residues. Trimming cost V 5 bases and J 6 bases; bases outside gene matches: 9. CDR3 sequence: CASSLRQGLGQPQHF. CDR3 coding DNA: TGTGCCAGCAGCCTAAGACAGGGGTTGGGTCAGCCCCAGCATTTT.

The chain carries TRBV19 and TRBJ2-7, with D maybe TRBD2 (6 bases). This CDR3 region has 15 residues. The V and J ends lost 1 base and 4 bases respectively, with 14 bases between them. Germline assignment: CDR1 LNHDA and CDR2 SQIVND (reference sequence). CDR3 sequence: CASSIAAAREYEQYF. In DNA, the CDR3 is TGTGCCAGTAGTATAGCGGCGGCCCGGGAGTACGAGCAGTACTTC.

This clone occurred a few times. This chain joins TRBV6-4 and TRBJ2-3; 7 nucleotides match TRBD2. Unmatched junction bases numbered 6, after V lost 3 bases and J lost 3 bases. CDR1 and CDR2 (germline): MRHNA, SNTAGT. CDR3 length: 15 residues. The CDR3 is CASSEGQGGTDTQYF. CDR3 nucleotide sequence: TGTGCCAGCAGTGAAGGGCAGGGAGGGACAGATACGCAGTATTTT.

This clone was observed a few times. The gene calls are TRBV10-1 and TRBJ2-2; maybe TRBD1 (6 bases). Trimming shortened V by 0 bases and J by 3 bases, and 8 bases separated the two germline ends. The germline gives CDR1 WNHNN, CDR2 SYGVQD (reference sequence). This CDR3 comprises 15 residues. Here the CDR3 reads CASSESAGDTGELFF. CDR3 in DNA: TGCGCCAGCAGTGAGTCGGCAGGGGACACCGGGGAGCTGTTTTTT.

In regard to this clone: Different DNA sequences within this sample yield the same CDR3. The V call is TRBV7-9, the J call TRBJ1-1, with a possible D match to TRBD1 (5 bases). The CDR3 runs to 14 residues. CDR1 SEHNR and CDR2 FQNEAQ come from the germline V gene (reference sequence). V dropped 1 base and J dropped 4 bases, with 10 bases sitting between them. For the CDR3, the DNA is TGTGCCAGCAGCTTAGAGGGGTGGACCACTGAAGCTTTCTTT. Protein: CASSLEGWTTEAFF.